This record looks at one T cell receptor (beta chain) sequence and its context. TCRdb's table, derived via immunoSEQ multiplex PCR, lists solely in-frame clones and lacks some. Of fewer than 300,000 clones in the sample, around 89% were seen once. The CDR3 loop spans 13 amino acids. V lost 7 bases and J 3 bases, leaving 12 bases between the germline ends. The study assigned cohorts using participant-reported clinical history. This sample was taken from a study of blood T cell repertoires in COVID-19. For the study at large: The cDNA or gDNA used as material had been derived from T cells, B-cell-depleted T cells, or PBMCs.

The TCR sequence derives from a man aged 35 to 55 who had recovered from COVID-19. The J gene is TRBJ2-5, the V gene TRBV12-3 or TRBV12-4; D might be TRBD2 (6 bases). The specimen was PBMCs or T cells enriched from blood (not recorded which). This CDR3 is CASTPGAEETQYF. The CDR3 region has the DNA TGTGCCAGCACCCCGGGAGCGGAAGAGACCCAGTACTTC.